These 24 T cell receptor beta chains originate from one sample sequenced in a study of Tregs in tolerant kidney transplant recipients. TCRdb's copy holds only in-frame clones and misses some; the assay was immunoSEQ multiplex PCR. This table lists fewer than 55,000 clones. The sample was CD4+ T cells from blood, taken before the transplant. The receptors here all came from a human donor who received a combined kidney and bone marrow transplant.

Points on this clone: The read ends 3 residues before the CDR3 terminus; that terminus is restored from the germline J gene. The chain recombines TRBV5-4 with TRBJ1-1; D might be TRBD1 (6 bases). V lost 1 base, J lost 4 bases, and 8 bases lay in between. The CDR3 runs to 13 residues. The germline CDR1 and CDR2 sequences are SGHNT and YYREEE (reference sequence). CDR3 region: CASSLQGSTEAFF. The CDR3 bases that were read are TGTGCCAGCAGCTTGCAGGGGAGCACTGAA.

A word on this clone: The read falls 3 residues short of the CDR3 end, and the missing part is taken from the germline J gene. J is TRBJ2-7 and V is TRBV11-2; 9 bases align to TRBD2. Per germline, CDR1 SGHAT and CDR2 FQNNGV. Trimming at V came to 4 bases and at J to 6 bases, leaving 10 bases not matched to a gene. The CDR3 covers 15 residues. This CDR3 reads CASSSSGASHSEQYF. The CDR3 bases that were read are TGTGCCAGCAGCTCTAGCGGGGCCAGTCATTCCGAG.

With regard to this clone: From the germline J gene comes the end of the CDR3, since the read stops 3 residues before it. The V call is TRBV13, the J call TRBJ2-3, with 7 bases that match TRBD1. Germline assignment: CDR1 PRHDT and CDR2 FYEKMQ (reference sequence). This CDR3 spans 15 amino acids. V shed 4 bases, J shed 2 bases, and the junction held 6 bases outside the gene matches. CDR3 DNA (partial): TGTGCCAGCAGCTCCCAGAGGGGGCTCACAGATACG. Protein sequence: CASSSQRGLTDT. The entire CDR3 reads CASSSQRGLTDTQYF. Based on the CDR3 plus reference TRBV13 and TRBJ2-3, the full variable domain is AAGVIQSPRHLIKEKRETATLKCYPIPRHDTVYWYQQGPGQDPQFLISFYEKMQSDKGSIPDRFSAQQFSDYHSELNMSSLELGDSALYFCASSSQRGLTDTQYFGPGTRLTVL.

Notes on this clone: Read coverage stops 3 residues before the CDR3 terminus; the germline J gene supplies the remainder. The chain joins TRBV6-2 or TRBV6-3 to TRBJ2-7, with 9 positions matching TRBD2. V trimming: 6 bases; J trimming: 1 base; junction bases outside the gene matches: 7. Germline CDR1 and CDR2: MNHEY and SVGEGT. This CDR3 has 15 amino acids. CDR3 region: CASRREGPGSYEQYF. The CDR3 DNA, read in part, is TGTGCCAGCAGGCGGGAGGGCCCTGGGTCCTACGAG.

Turning to this clone: The CDR3 end falls 3 residues outside the read, so it is completed with the germline J gene. The rearrangement uses TRBV30 and TRBJ1-1; TRBD1 might be the D (5 bases). This CDR3 has 15 residues. Trimming removed 5 bases at V and 3 bases at J, with 19 bases between. CDR1 is GTSNPN, CDR2 SVGIG, per germline (reference sequence). CDR3 sequence reads: CAWGHSTGFHTEAFF. Partial CDR3 DNA: TGTGCCTGGGGACACTCCACAGGTTTCCACACTGAA.

In regard to this clone: The read terminates 3 residues ahead of where the CDR3 ends, so the germline J gene completes it. V is TRBV19 and J is TRBJ2-7; D unresolved. Per germline, CDR1 LNHDA and CDR2 SQIVND (reference sequence). V was trimmed by 3 bases and J by 5 bases, leaving 11 bases between them. The CDR3 runs to 13 residues. Partial CDR3 DNA: TGTGCCAGTAGTATTGTGTGGAGCGACGAG. As protein: CASSIVWSDE. The CDR3 as a whole reads CASSIVWSDEQYF.

To note about this clone: The read terminates 3 residues ahead of where the CDR3 ends, so the germline J gene completes it. V gene TRBV2 combines with J gene TRBJ1-2, with a weak D call TRBD1 (6 bases). The CDR3 has 11 amino acids. Trimming pared 8 bases from V and 6 bases from J, leaving 10 bases between. Germline values: CDR1 SNHLY, CDR2 FYNNEI. The sequenced part of the CDR3 DNA is TGTGCCAGCTTCAACAGGGATGGC. Amino acids: CASFNRDG. The full CDR3 sequence reads CASFNRDGYTF.

On this clone itself: Read coverage stops 3 residues before the CDR3 terminus; the germline J gene supplies the remainder. V usage is TRBV2 and J usage is TRBJ1-1, with a possible D match to TRBD1 (6 bases). The length of the CDR3 is 14 residues. Germline values: CDR1 SNHLY, CDR2 FYNNEI. Trimming removed 5 bases from V and 3 bases from J, with 13 bases in between. The covered CDR3 bases are TGTGCCAGCAGTTTTGACAGGAAGGACACTGAA. Translated: CASSFDRKDTE. From start to end, the CDR3 is CASSFDRKDTEAFF. The full variable domain, completed using reference TRBV2 and TRBJ1-1, is EPEVTQTPSHQVTQMGQEVILRCVPISNHLYFYWYRQILGQKVEFLVSFYNNEISEKSEIFDDQFSVERPDGSNFTLKIRSTKLEDSAMYFCASSFDRKDTEAFFGQGTRLTVV.

Comments on this clone: The read gets to within 3 residues of the CDR3 end, and the germline J gene fills in the rest. This rearrangement joins TRBV5-6 to TRBJ1-2, with D maybe TRBD1 (6 bases). This CDR3 contains 14 residues. Germline values: CDR1 SGHDT, CDR2 YYEEEE. CDR3 amino acids: CASSLAGVARSYTF. The DNA read from the CDR3 is TGTGCCAGCAGCTTGGCAGGGGTGGCGAGGAGC.

Details on this clone: The read terminates 3 residues before the CDR3 end, so the remaining end is supplied by the germline J gene. This sequence joins TRBV30 and TRBJ2-3; 8 positions match TRBD2. The CDR3 runs to 17 residues. The V gene end was trimmed by 5 bases and the J gene end by 0 bases; junction bases not matched to a gene: 13. Germline assignment: CDR1 GTSNPN and CDR2 SVGIG (reference sequence). CDR3 region: CAWETSAATPSTDTQYF. CDR3 bases read: TGTGCCTGGGAGACTAGCGCCGCGACCCCTAGCACAGATACG.

Concerning this clone itself: Read sequence stops 3 residues before the CDR3 end, and the germline J gene provides the missing end. This chain links TRBV30 with TRBJ1-6; weak D call: TRBD1 (5 bases). The CDR3 covers 15 residues. In germline, CDR1 is GTSNPN, CDR2 SVGIG (reference sequence). Trimming cost V 1 base and J 7 bases, with 14 bases left between them. CDR3 sequence: CAWSGRTLRNSPLHF. The DNA read from the CDR3 is TGTGCCTGGAGTGGAAGGACACTCAGAAATTCACCC.

Comments on this clone: The CDR3 goes on 3 residues after the read ends, and that part is filled in from the germline J gene. The V and J genes are TRBV19 and TRBJ2-4, with D perhaps TRBD2 (7 bases). This CDR3 spans 16 amino acids. From germline, CDR1 is LNHDA and CDR2 SQIVND (reference sequence). The CDR3 reads CASRKNDRPSGGVQYF. The covered CDR3 bases are TGTGCCAGTAGAAAAAACGACAGGCCCTCGGGGGGCGTT.

Comment on this clone: The read gets to within 3 residues of the CDR3 end, and the germline J gene fills in the rest. The rearrangement joins TRBV18 to TRBJ2-3; TRBD2 matches at 10 bases. With V trimmed by 1 base and J by 0 bases, 10 bases remained unmatched. In germline, CDR1 is KGHSH, CDR2 LQKENI. The CDR3 spans 19 residues. The DNA read from the CDR3 is TGTGCCAGCTCACCACTGTGGCTAGCGGGGGCCCAGAGCACAGATACG. Encoded protein: CASSPLWLAGAQSTDT. The whole CDR3 sequence is CASSPLWLAGAQSTDTQYF.

On this clone itself: The CDR3 is cut off 3 residues early in the read; its end comes from the germline J gene. The V gene is TRBV7-2, the J gene TRBJ2-3; tentative D call: TRBD1 (5 bases). Germline CDR1 reads SGHTA; CDR2 reads FQGNSA. CDR3 length: 17 amino acids. V shed 0 bases and J shed 2 bases, with 15 bases lying between them. CDR3 residues: CASSLAGRVPLTDTQYF. The sequenced part of the CDR3 DNA is TGTGCCAGCAGCTTAGCGGGCAGGGTACCCCTCACAGATACG.

A remark on this clone: Sequencing ends 3 residues short of the CDR3 end; the germline J gene provides the rest. V and J are TRBV13 and TRBJ2-2; tentative D call: TRBD2 (6 bases). The CDR3 contains 15 residues. Germline V CDR1 and CDR2: PRHDT, FYEKMQ (reference sequence). Trimming pared 5 bases from V and 6 bases from J, leaving 16 bases between. Partial CDR3 DNA: TGTGCCAGCAGCGCACGGGACTCCGTTGCCGGGGAG. It codes for CASSARDSVAGE. The whole CDR3 is CASSARDSVAGELFF.

Worth noting for this clone: Coverage ceases 3 residues before the CDR3 finishes, and the germline J gene fills in the end. This rearrangement joins TRBV5-6 to TRBJ1-1; no reliable D call. Germline V gene data show CDR1 as SGHDT and CDR2 as YYEEEE. This CDR3 is 13 amino acids long. The CDR3 sequence: CASSLSGVGEAFF. Incomplete CDR3 DNA: TGTGCCAGCAGCTTATCCGGGGTTGGGGAA. The whole variable domain, remainder taken from reference TRBV5-6 and TRBJ1-1, is DAGVTQSPTHLIKTRGQQVTLRCSPKSGHDTVSWYQQALGQGPQFIFQYYEEEERQRGNFPDRFSGHQFPNYSSELNVNALLLGDSALYLCASSLSGVGEAFFGQGTRLTVV.

For this clone: The CDR3 extends 3 residues past the end of the read, so its final part is completed from the germline J gene. The chain combines TRBV18 with TRBJ2-7, with TRBD1 matching over 9 bases. V shed 5 bases, J shed 0 bases, and the junction held 5 bases outside the gene matches. The germline V gene has CDR1 KGHSH and CDR2 LQKENI. This CDR3 spans 15 amino acids. This CDR3 reads CASSAGTGNSYEQYF. The CDR3 bases that were read are TGTGCCAGCTCAGCCGGGACAGGGAACTCCTACGAG. Looking up the rest from reference TRBV18 and TRBJ2-7 gives the full variable domain: NAGVMQNPRHLVRRRGQEARLRCSPMKGHSHVYWYRQLPEEGLKFMVYLQKENIIDESGMPKERFSAEFPKEGPSILRIQQVVRGDSAAYFCASSAGTGNSYEQYFGPGTRLTVT.

Notes on this clone: The CDR3 goes on 3 residues after the read ends, and that part is filled in from the germline J gene. The chain links TRBV11-2 to TRBJ1-2; weak D call: TRBD1 (5 bases). Germline CDR1 SGHAT, CDR2 FQNNGV. V was shortened by 1 base and J by 5 bases, with 8 bases between the two germline ends. The CDR3 covers 13 residues. The covered CDR3 bases are TGTGCCAGCAGCTTAGCAGGGAAATATGGC. Its translation: CASSLAGKYG. The whole CDR3 sequence is CASSLAGKYGYTF. Supplemented by reference TRBV11-2 and TRBJ1-2, the full variable domain reads EAGVAQSPRYKIIEKRQSVAFWCNPISGHATLYWYQQILGQGPKLLIQFQNNGVVDDSQLPKDRFSAERLKGVDSTLKIQPAKLEDSAVYLCASSLAGKYGYTFGSGTRLTVV.

A word on this clone: The sequenced fragment ends 3 residues before the CDR3 boundary, so the rest is inferred from the germline J gene. The rearrangement uses TRBV2 and TRBJ2-1; D is tentatively TRBD1 or TRBD2 (6 bases each). The germline gives CDR1 SNHLY, CDR2 FYNNEI. The V gene lost 8 bases and the J gene lost 0 bases, with 14 bases spanning the gap. The CDR3 is 15 residues long. The CDR3 bases that were read are TGTGCCAGCGAGGGGGAGGCGAGCTCCTACAATGAG. Protein: CASEGEASSYNE. The CDR3 in its entirety is CASEGEASSYNEQFF. Full variable domain (missing parts from reference TRBV2 and TRBJ2-1): EPEVTQTPSHQVTQMGQEVILRCVPISNHLYFYWYRQILGQKVEFLVSFYNNEISEKSEIFDDQFSVERPDGSNFTLKIRSTKLEDSAMYFCASEGEASSYNEQFFGPGTRLTVL.

Turning to this clone: The sequence runs out 3 residues before the end of the CDR3; the remainder is reconstructed from the germline J gene. The genes are TRBV19 and TRBJ2-6; a possible D gene is TRBD1 (6 bases). V was trimmed by 6 bases and J by 0 bases, leaving 9 bases between them. Looked up from germline, CDR1 is LNHDA and CDR2 is SQIVND (reference sequence). CDR3 length equals 15 residues. CDR3 region: CASSTGSSGANVLTF. The part of the CDR3 DNA that was read is TGTGCCAGTAGCACAGGGAGCTCTGGGGCCAACGTC. Full variable domain (remainder filled in from reference TRBV19 and TRBJ2-6): DGGITQSPKYLFRKEGQNVTLSCEQNLNHDAMYWYRQDPGQGLRLIYYSQIVNDFQKGDIAEGYSVSREKKESFPLTVTSAQKNPTAFYLCASSTGSSGANVLTFGAGSRLTVL.

Note on this clone: The read ends 3 residues shy of where the CDR3 ends; the end is completed using the germline J gene. The chain is built from TRBV11-2 and TRBJ2-3; the D is unclear. The V gene's germline CDR1 is SGHAT and CDR2 FQNNGV. The germline V and J ends were trimmed by 5 bases and 4 bases, with 16 bases remaining between them. There are 15 residues in the CDR3. The DNA read from the CDR3 is TGTGCCAGCAGCCCCCGGCGGAGATACGCAGATACG. Translated, it gives CASSPRRRYADT. The whole CDR3 protein is CASSPRRRYADTQYF.

To note about this clone: The CDR3 end is not reached by the read, which stops 3 residues before it; the germline J gene fills it in. The chain couples TRBV10-2 to TRBJ1-2, with 11 positions matching TRBD1. This CDR3 is built from 17 residues. Germline values: CDR1 WSHSY, CDR2 SAAADI. CDR3 DNA (partial): TGCGCCAGCAGTGAGTTGAGGACAGGGGGCGCAGGGAGCGGC. It codes for CASSELRTGGAGSG. The entire CDR3 protein reads CASSELRTGGAGSGYTF.

Worth noting for this clone: The read terminates 3 residues ahead of where the CDR3 ends, so the germline J gene completes it. This chain joins TRBV11-2 and TRBJ1-1; D is possibly TRBD1 (5 bases). There are 13 residues in the CDR3. V was clipped by 5 bases and J by 1 base, with 8 bases between them. Germline V gene data show CDR1 as SGHAT and CDR2 as FQNNGV. Partial CDR3 DNA: TGTGCCAGCAGCCTCACAGGGAACACTGAA. Its translation is CASSLTGNTE. Given in full, the CDR3 is CASSLTGNTEAFF.

As to this clone: Read sequence stops 3 residues before the CDR3 end, and the germline J gene provides the missing end. The V gene is TRBV7-9, the J gene TRBJ2-1; D remains unclear. This CDR3 comprises 12 residues. V was shortened by 4 bases and J by 8 bases, with 9 bases between the two germline ends. The V gene's germline CDR1 is SEHNR and CDR2 FQNEAQ (reference sequence). The sequenced CDR3 bases are TGTGCCAGCAGCTACTCGGTCGATGAG. This sequence encodes CASSYSVDE. The CDR3 as a whole reads CASSYSVDEQFF.